This record looks at one TCR beta chain sequence and its context. Germline V gives CDR1 SQVTM, CDR2 ANQGSEA. The CDR3 is 13 amino acids. V was cut by 8 bases and J by 6 bases, with 19 bases left in between. Produced via immunoSEQ multiplex PCR; TCRdb's table is partial and in-frame only. The table includes some 66,000 clones, roughly 76% detected once. The record originates from a study of OX40 agonist ivuxolimab in advanced cancers. The overall study: Patients were dosed with the agonistic anti-OX40 (CD134) antibody ivuxolimab.

Source: CD4+ or CD8+ T cells sorted from blood, taken in a trial of the OX40 agonist ivuxolimab. This receptor was taken from an adult with an advanced solid tumor such as melanoma, head and neck, liver or kidney cancer. This rearrangement joins TRBV29-1 to TRBJ1-1, with D perhaps TRBD1 (5 bases). CDR3 residues: CSFQRSQTAEAFF. CDR3 nucleotide sequence: TGCAGCTTTCAAAGAAGTCAGACAGCTGAAGCTTTCTTT.